Listed here are 29 T cell receptor beta chains from one sample, sequenced in a study of identical twins (dated by TCRdb to about 2016). Libraries were prepared through 5' RACE. The sequencer listed for this sample is Illumina HiSeq 2000. Through fastp at Q25 and MiXCR, TCRdb rebuilt clones from the public reads, retaining in-frame beta chains. When rows share a CDR3 protein, they turn into one entry using the most common DNA and genes. Here the sample has about 700,000 distinct CDR3 sequences; 8.6% occur a single time. The top ten clonotypes cover around 0.95% of the sample. These same records also appear under a second study, on yellow fever vaccine responses in identical twins.

The sample was PBMCs. These TCRs come from a woman aged 18-29 years in good health.

The sample holds a few counts of this clonotype. The chain couples TRBV29-1 to TRBJ1-1; no reliable D call. From germline, CDR1 is SQVTM and CDR2 ANQGSEA. CDR3 length: 11 residues. Trimming stripped 3 bases from V and 7 bases from J, with 9 bases between. The CDR3 spells CSVDGRLEAFF. CDR3 coding DNA: TGCAGCGTTGACGGGCGGCTTGAAGCTTTCTTT.

This clonotype was found a few times. The chain uses TRBV5-1 and TRBJ2-5, with unresolved D. Trimming took 3 bases from V and 0 from J, leaving 9 bases between them. Per germline, CDR1 SGHRS and CDR2 YFSETQ. The length of the CDR3 is 14 residues. The CDR3 region has the DNA TGCGCCAGCAGCTGGGGAAGTGACCAAGAGACCCAGTACTTC. Residues: CASSWGSDQETQYF.

This chain uses TRBV6-5 with TRBJ2-4; 8 bases map to TRBD2. In germline, CDR1 is MNHEY, CDR2 SVGAGI. With V trimmed by 3 bases and J by 3 bases, 13 bases remained unmatched. The CDR3 loop spans 18 amino acids. CDR3 region: CASSYDPVGGAGKNIQYF. The CDR3 bases are TGTGCCAGCAGTTATGACCCCGTCGGGGGGGCGGGCAAAAACATTCAGTACTTC.

This clonotype has a count of ten or more. This chain uses TRBV12-3 or TRBV12-4 with TRBJ2-7; no definite D call. Trimming left V 3 bases short and J 2 bases short, with 11 bases between. This CDR3 spans 14 amino acids. CDR3 sequence: CASSFFKGTYEQYF. The CDR3 bases are TGTGCCAGCAGTTTTTTTAAGGGTACCTACGAGCAGTACTTC.

This clonotype has a handful of counts. The chain employs TRBV5-1 and TRBJ2-6, with D perhaps given as TRBD1 or TRBD2 (5 bases each). The CDR3 is 15 residues long. Trimming cost V 7 bases and J 4 bases, with 15 bases left between them. Germline V gives CDR1 SGHRS, CDR2 YFSETQ. This CDR3 is CASGTQGSGANVLTF. DNA for the CDR3: TGCGCCAGCGGGACGCAGGGATCCGGGGCCAACGTCCTGACTTTC.

This rearrangement joins TRBV20-1 to TRBJ1-5, with D uncertain. V was clipped by 0 bases and J by 1 base, with 4 bases between them. CDR3 length: 13 amino acids. The germline V gene has CDR1 DFQATT and CDR2 SNEGSKA (reference sequence). CDR3: CSARDTSNQPQHF. In nucleotides, the CDR3 is TGCAGTGCTAGAGATACAAGCAATCAGCCCCAGCATTTT.

This clonotype was counted ten times or more. This chain joins TRBV24-1 and TRBJ2-7; no reliable D call. The CDR3 extends over 13 amino acids. CDR1 is KGHDR, CDR2 SFDVKD, per germline. V shed 3 bases and J shed 5 bases, with 10 bases lying between them. The CDR3 loop is CATSDSFPHEQYF. DNA of the CDR3: TGTGCCACCAGTGATAGTTTCCCCCACGAGCAGTACTTC.

The CDR3 nucleotides read TGCAGCGTTTACTTCGGTACGAACACCGGGGAGCTGTTTTTT. Translation gives CSVYFGTNTGELFF. V is TRBV29-1 and J is TRBJ2-2; D remains unclear. The CDR3 has 14 amino acids. Germline CDR1 is SQVTM and CDR2 is ANQGSEA. V lost 5 bases and J lost 0, with 10 bases in between.

This clonotype was seen a handful of times. The chain combines TRBV6-5 with TRBJ2-7, with 7 bases identical to TRBD1. CDR1 and CDR2 from the germline V gene are MNHEY and SVGAGI. The CDR3 runs 14 residues. J lost 4 bases, V lost 0 bases, and 3 bases had no gene match. The CDR3 region is CASSYSDRQYEQYF. The CDR3 bases are TGTGCCAGCAGTTACTCGGACAGGCAGTACGAGCAGTACTTC.

This clonotype was recorded many times. The chain combines TRBV9 with TRBJ2-4; maybe TRBD2 (6 bases). This CDR3 spans 15 amino acids. V was cut by 0 bases and J by 6 bases, with 13 bases left in between. Looked up from germline, CDR1 is SGDLS and CDR2 is YYNGEE. The CDR3 DNA reads as TGTGCCAGCAGCGTAGGATTTGGGGGGAGAAACATTCAGTACTTC. Protein sequence: CASSVGFGGRNIQYF.

This clonotype came up many times. The chain couples TRBV2 to TRBJ2-2; 10 positions agree with TRBD2. The CDR3 runs 17 residues. Germline lookup yields CDR1 SNHLY and CDR2 FYNNEI. V was pared by 0 bases and J by 4 bases, with 5 bases of the junction left unmatched. The CDR3 DNA reads as TGTGCCAGCAGTGAAGCTAGTCTAGCGGGGGTCACCGGGGAGCTGTTTTTT. Protein product: CASSEASLAGVTGELFF.

This clonotype was counted many times. This rearrangement joins TRBV29-1 to TRBJ1-2; no reliable D call. CDR3 length: 11 residues. Germline V gives CDR1 SQVTM, CDR2 ANQGSEA. V was trimmed by 3 bases and J by 8 bases, leaving 10 bases between them. The CDR3 DNA follows: TGCAGCGTTGAGACATTTTGGGGCTACACCTTC. It encodes CSVETFWGYTF.

A few counts support this clonotype. The chain links TRBV2 to TRBJ1-6; 7 bases align to TRBD1. Trimming cost V 3 bases and J 7 bases; bases outside gene matches: 3. The CDR3 spans 14 residues. Germline V gene data show CDR1 as SNHLY and CDR2 as FYNNEI. CDR3 amino acids: CASSEGRGNSPLHF. Here the CDR3 DNA reads TGTGCCAGCAGTGAGGGCAGGGGGAATTCACCCCTCCACTTT.

This chain uses TRBV25-1 with TRBJ2-7; D uncertain. Trimming cost V 3 bases and J 2 bases, with 26 bases left between them. From germline, CDR1 is MGHDK and CDR2 SYGVNS. CDR3 size: 19 residues. This CDR3 reads CASSDGPPKAAAPTYEQYF. The CDR3 DNA sequence: TGTGCCAGCAGTGATGGGCCCCCTAAGGCGGCAGCCCCAACCTACGAGCAGTACTTC.

The chain links TRBV4-3 to TRBJ2-1, with TRBD2 matching over 11 bases. This CDR3 has 17 residues. V lost 0 bases to trimming and J lost 7 bases; unmatched junction nucleotides: 8. Per germline, CDR1 LGHNA and CDR2 YSLEER. CDR3 sequence: CASSQDRWLAGGNEQFF. In DNA form, the CDR3 reads TGCGCCAGCAGCCAAGATCGCTGGCTAGCGGGAGGAAATGAGCAGTTCTTC.

In its sample, this clonotype was seen a few times. The gene calls are TRBV12-3 or TRBV12-4 and TRBJ2-1; 11 positions match TRBD2. CDR3 size: 15 residues. Germline trimming cut 9 bases from V and 5 bases from J; bases unmatched to any gene: 9. In DNA, the CDR3 is TGTGCCAGTACCGTAGCGGGGGGGCCCCACAATGAGCAGTTCTTC. Residues: CASTVAGGPHNEQFF.

CDR3 loop: CSVFTDTQYF. CDR3 nucleotide sequence: TGCAGCGTTTTTACAGATACGCAGTATTTT. The rearrangement joins TRBV29-1 to TRBJ2-3; no reliable D call. This CDR3 comprises 10 residues. The germline CDR1 and CDR2 sequences are SQVTM and ANQGSEA. Trimming removed 5 bases from V and 3 bases from J, with 3 bases in between.

This clonotype occurred many times. J is TRBJ2-7 and V is TRBV5-1; 9 positions match TRBD1. CDR1 SGHRS and CDR2 YFSETQ come from the germline V gene. CDR3 length: 14 residues. V lost 1 base, J lost 6 bases, and 5 bases stayed unmatched. The DNA for the CDR3 is TGCGCCAGCAGCTTGCCTGGACAGGGGTCCGAGCAGTACTTC. It specifies CASSLPGQGSEQYF.

This clonotype was seen a handful of times. The J gene is TRBJ2-7, the V gene TRBV15; the D gene is possibly TRBD2 (6 bases). V lost 5 bases, J lost 2 bases, and 10 bases lay in between. Germline CDR1 is LNHNV and CDR2 is YYDKDF (reference sequence). CDR3 length equals 13 residues. CDR3 DNA: TGTGCCACCAGCCTGTCGGGGGCCTACGAGCAGTACTTC. Amino acids: CATSLSGAYEQYF. The full variable domain, completed using reference TRBV15 and TRBJ2-7, is DAMVIQNPRYQVTQFGKPVTLSCSQTLNHNVMYWYQQKSSQAPKLLFHYYDKDFNNEADTPDNFQSRRPNTSFCFLDIRSPGLGDTAMYLCATSLSGAYEQYFGPGTRLTVT.

The chain links TRBV7-2 to TRBJ2-3, with D maybe TRBD2 (5 bases). The CDR3 contains 16 residues. Looked up from germline, CDR1 is SGHTA and CDR2 is FQGNSA. Deletions cut 4 bases from V and 0 bases from J, with 14 bases between. DNA of the CDR3: TGTGCCAGCAGCTCCCCCTGGGAGCGCAGCACAGATACGCAGTATTTT. Translating gives CASSSPWERSTDTQYF.

The chain links TRBV5-6 to TRBJ2-3; no reliable D call. V was pared by 2 bases and J by 5 bases, with 6 bases between. Germline assignment: CDR1 SGHDT and CDR2 YYEEEE. This CDR3 region has 12 residues. In DNA, the CDR3 is TGTGCCAGCAGCTTCTTCGGAGATACGCAGTATTTT. Translation gives CASSFFGDTQYF.

The V gene is TRBV2, the J gene TRBJ2-2; no clear D. The V end was cut by 4 bases, the J end by 1 base, with 7 bases between. Germline assignment: CDR1 SNHLY and CDR2 FYNNEI. The CDR3 runs 14 residues. CDR3 protein: CASSGLGNTGELFF. For the CDR3, the DNA is TGTGCCAGCAGTGGGCTGGGGAACACCGGGGAGCTGTTTTTT. Together with reference TRBV2 and TRBJ2-2, the CDR3 gives the full variable domain: EPEVTQTPSHQVTQMGQEVILRCVPISNHLYFYWYRQILGQKVEFLVSFYNNEISEKSEIFDDQFSVERPDGSNFTLKIRSTKLEDSAMYFCASSGLGNTGELFFGEGSRLTVL.

This clonotype was seen a handful of times. The rearrangement links TRBV3-1 to TRBJ2-7; a weak D match, TRBD1 (6 bases). The CDR3 totals 15 residues. The germline V gene has CDR1 LGHDT and CDR2 YNNKEL (reference sequence). V lost 1 base to trimming and J lost 4 bases, with 14 bases between them. The CDR3 sequence: CASSQVGRGRYEQYF. The DNA of the CDR3 is TGTGCCAGCAGCCAAGTCGGCAGGGGTAGGTACGAGCAGTACTTC.

This clonotype was counted a few times. The chain is built from TRBV3-1 and TRBJ2-3, with 7 nucleotides matching TRBD1. The CDR3 loop spans 16 amino acids. V lost 0 bases, J lost 4 bases, and 7 bases stayed unmatched. Germline V CDR1 and CDR2: LGHDT, YNNKEL (reference sequence). As DNA, the CDR3 is TGTGCCAGCAGCCAAGAGGTCGAAGGGGGCCCAGATACGCAGTATTTT. It yields the protein CASSQEVEGGPDTQYF.

This clonotype turned up a few times. The genes are TRBV7-9 and TRBJ2-7, with a weak D call TRBD2 (6 bases). Germline values: CDR1 SEHNR, CDR2 FQNEAQ (reference sequence). CDR3 length equals 11 residues. The CDR3 DNA is TGTGCGGAAATAGCGGCGGACGAGCAGTACTTC. Residues: CAEIAADEQYF. The full variable domain, its missing parts supplied by reference TRBV7-9 and TRBJ2-7, is DTGVSQNPRHKITKRGQNVTFRCDPISEHNRLYWYRQTLGQGPEFLTYFQNEAQLEKSRLLSDRFSAERPKGSFSTLEIQRTEQGDSAMYLCAEIAADEQYFGPGTRLTVT.

This chain joins TRBV3-1 and TRBJ2-2, with 7 bases aligning to TRBD1. Unmatched junction bases numbered 3, after V lost 1 base and J lost 4 bases. Germline V gives CDR1 LGHDT, CDR2 YNNKEL (reference sequence). This CDR3 spans 15 amino acids. In DNA form, the CDR3 reads TGTGCCAGCAGCCAAGGGGACAGAGTCACCGGGGAGCTGTTTTTT. Translated: CASSQGDRVTGELFF.

This clonotype has just a few counts. The chain recombines TRBV6-5 with TRBJ2-2, with D perhaps being TRBD1 or TRBD2 (6 bases each). Trimming removed 3 bases from V and 5 bases from J, with 13 bases in between. The CDR3 contains 15 residues. Germline V gene lookup returns CDR1 MNHEY and CDR2 SVGAGI. The CDR3 coding sequence is TGTGCCAGCAGTTATGTGACAGGAGGGACCGGGGAGCTGTTTTTT. Amino acid sequence: CASSYVTGGTGELFF.

This clonotype has only a few counts. The chain joins TRBV10-3 to TRBJ2-1, with 11 bases lining up with TRBD2. J lost 0 bases, V lost 11 bases, and 3 bases had no gene match. Germline V gene sequence: CDR1 ENHRY, CDR2 SYGVKD. The CDR3 covers 14 residues. The CDR3 here is CAATSGSSYNEQFF. The CDR3 DNA reads TGTGCCGCTACTAGCGGGAGCTCCTACAATGAGCAGTTCTTC.

The chain joins TRBV6-2 or TRBV6-3 to TRBJ1-5; the D is unclear. Germline assignment: CDR1 MNHEY and CDR2 SVGEGT. The CDR3 spans 15 residues. The V end was cut by 0 bases, the J end by 2 bases, with 8 bases between. The CDR3 is CASSYSSQGNQPQHF. CDR3 DNA sequence: TGTGCCAGCAGTTACTCCTCCCAAGGCAATCAGCCCCAGCATTTT.